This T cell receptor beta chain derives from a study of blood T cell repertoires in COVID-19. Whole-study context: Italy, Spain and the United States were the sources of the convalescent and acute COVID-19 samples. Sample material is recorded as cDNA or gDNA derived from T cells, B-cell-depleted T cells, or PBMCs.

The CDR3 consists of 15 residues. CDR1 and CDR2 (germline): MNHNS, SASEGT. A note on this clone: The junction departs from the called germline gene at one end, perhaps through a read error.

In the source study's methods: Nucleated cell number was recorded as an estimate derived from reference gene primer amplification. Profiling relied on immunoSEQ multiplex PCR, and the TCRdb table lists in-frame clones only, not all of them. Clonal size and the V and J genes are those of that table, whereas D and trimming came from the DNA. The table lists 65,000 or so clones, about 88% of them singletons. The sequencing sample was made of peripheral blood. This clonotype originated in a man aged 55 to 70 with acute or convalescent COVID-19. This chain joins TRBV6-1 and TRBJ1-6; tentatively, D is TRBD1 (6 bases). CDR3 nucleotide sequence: TGTGCCAGCAGCGAAGCTAGGGGGACCAATTCACCCCTCCACTTT. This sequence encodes CASSEARGTNSPLHF.